A single sample is the source of the 30 T cell receptor beta chains below, sequenced in a study of cytomegalovirus exposure and HLA in healthy donors. The PCR had 60 Vbeta and 13 Jbeta primers. The method was immunoSEQ multiplex PCR; TCRdb's version includes in-frame clones alone and lacks a portion of them. Of under 200,000 clones in the sample, about 80% were seen once. The sequencing sample was made of PBMCs. The origin of the receptors is a man aged 25-45 years in good health and CMV-seronegative.

DNA of the CDR3: TGTGCCAGCAGCGTAGACCACTACACCGGGGAGCTGTTTTTT. It translates to CASSVDHYTGELFF. The chain employs TRBV9 and TRBJ2-2; D is undetermined. V gave up 0 bases and J gave up 3 bases, with 6 bases separating them. This CDR3 has 14 amino acids. CDR1 is SGDLS and CDR2 is YYNGEE in the germline V gene.

The rearrangement links TRBV5-6 to TRBJ1-6; tentatively, D is TRBD1 (5 bases). V gave up 0 bases and J gave up 0 bases, with 16 bases separating them. CDR1 is SGHDT, CDR2 YYEEEE, per germline. The CDR3 runs to 19 residues. CDR3 amino acids: CASSLAGFREDSYNSPLHF. CDR3 DNA: TGTGCCAGCAGCTTGGCAGGATTCAGGGAAGACTCCTATAATTCACCCCTCCACTTT.

This clone was observed a single time. The chain combines TRBV7-9 with TRBJ1-1, with D possibly matching TRBD1 (6 bases). CDR1 is SEHNR and CDR2 is FQNEAQ in the germline V gene (reference sequence). The CDR3 is made up of 15 amino acids. The V and J ends lost 2 bases and 7 bases respectively, with 17 bases between them. DNA of the CDR3: TGTGCCAGCAGCTTACGGAGGAGGACAGAATTTGAAGCTTTCTTT. It codes for CASSLRRRTEFEAFF.

The chain combines TRBV7-9 with TRBJ1-3; D is unresolved. The CDR3 runs 16 residues. Germline lookup yields CDR1 SEHNR and CDR2 FQNEAQ (reference sequence). Trimming cost V 1 base and J 4 bases, with 14 bases left between them. In DNA, the CDR3 is TGTGCCAGCAGCTTAGTTAGTAACCGAGGAGGAAACACCATATATTTT. Protein sequence: CASSLVSNRGGNTIYF.

The genes are TRBV30 and TRBJ2-7; 12 bases align to TRBD2. CDR1 and CDR2 (germline): GTSNPN, SVGIG (reference sequence). The CDR3 is 16 amino acids. The trim removed 3 bases at V and 0 bases at J, leaving 6 bases unmatched. The CDR3 sequence is CAWRGPTSGSSYEQYF. CDR3 DNA: TGTGCCTGGAGAGGTCCGACTAGCGGGAGCTCCTACGAGCAGTACTTC.

This chain links TRBV5-4 with TRBJ2-3; 9 bases agree with TRBD2. V was pared by 5 bases and J by 8 bases, with 12 bases of the junction left unmatched. The CDR3 length is 15 residues. CDR1 is SGHNT, CDR2 YYREEE, per germline (reference sequence). CDR3 coding DNA: TGTGCCAGCAGGAAGGCGGGAGGGGATACTGGTACGCAGTATTTT. As protein: CASRKAGGDTGTQYF. Filled out from reference TRBV5-4 and TRBJ2-3, the complete variable domain reads ETGVTQSPTHLIKTRGQQVTLRCSSQSGHNTVSWYQQALGQGPQFIFQYYREEENGRGNFPPRFSGLQFPNYSSELNVNALELDDSALYLCASRKAGGDTGTQYFGPGTRLTVL.

The CDR3 here is CASSLDPSPTDTQYF. CDR3 nucleotides: TGTGCCAGCAGCTTGGATCCGTCCCCCACAGATACGCAGTATTTT. The chain is built from TRBV5-4 and TRBJ2-3; D not certain. V was trimmed by 0 bases and J by 2 bases, leaving 10 bases between them. This CDR3 is 15 amino acids long. Germline V CDR1 and CDR2: SGHNT, YYREEE (reference sequence).

V and J are TRBV27 and TRBJ2-3; D uncertain. The V gene lost 2 bases and the J gene lost 4 bases, with 10 bases spanning the gap. The CDR3 covers 14 residues. Per germline, CDR1 MNHEY and CDR2 SMNVEV (reference sequence). In nucleotides, the CDR3 is TGTGCCAGCAGTTTACTCCTACGCCCAGATACGCAGTATTTT. Amino acids: CASSLLLRPDTQYF.

The rearrangement uses TRBV15 and TRBJ2-7; 8 bases match TRBD1. The CDR3 loop spans 16 amino acids. Germline trimming cut 1 base from V and 6 bases from J; bases unmatched to any gene: 11. The germline V gene has CDR1 LNHNV and CDR2 YYDKDF (reference sequence). The CDR3 DNA is TGTGCCACCAGCAGAGTAGTGGGGACAGGTTACTCCGAGCAGTACTTC. Translated, it gives CATSRVVGTGYSEQYF.

The chain links TRBV30 to TRBJ2-1; 9 bases fit TRBD2. The J segment lost 4 bases and the V segment lost 6 bases, leaving 16 bases of the junction unmatched. The CDR3 length is 17 residues. Germline V gene lookup returns CDR1 GTSNPN and CDR2 SVGIG (reference sequence). The CDR3 sequence is CACSTFLAGGLYNEQFF. The CDR3 DNA is TGTGCCTGCTCTACTTTCCTGGCGGGAGGGCTGTACAATGAGCAGTTCTTC.

The chain employs TRBV10-3 and TRBJ2-7; D might be TRBD1 (6 bases). The CDR3 is made up of 15 amino acids. The ends were cut back, 10 bases at V and 2 bases at J, with 21 bases in the middle. Germline V CDR1 and CDR2: ENHRY, SYGVKD. CDR3 protein: CATGVVSDSAYEQYF. The CDR3 region has the DNA TGTGCCACCGGGGTGGTTTCGGACAGCGCCTACGAGCAGTACTTC.

This clone was seen a single time. CDR3 loop: CASSTGGDTSYYEQYF. The CDR3 nucleotides are TGTGCCAGCAGTACCGGGGGGGACACCAGTTACTACGAGCAGTACTTC. The chain links TRBV5-4 to TRBJ2-7; 8 nucleotides align to TRBD2. V was pared by 5 bases and J by 3 bases, with 13 bases of the junction left unmatched. Germline V gene sequence: CDR1 SGHNT, CDR2 YYREEE (reference sequence). The CDR3 is made up of 16 amino acids.

The V call is TRBV28, the J call TRBJ1-1; D remains unclear. V was shortened by 4 bases and J by 0 bases, with 6 bases between the two germline ends. The length of the CDR3 is 13 residues. In germline, CDR1 is MDHEN, CDR2 SYDVKM. The CDR3 DNA is TGTGCCAGCAGTTCCCCGGTGAACACTGAAGCTTTCTTT. The encoded protein is CASSSPVNTEAFF.

The chain couples TRBV6-6 to TRBJ1-3; no clear D gene. Germline lookup yields CDR1 MNHNY and CDR2 SVGAGI (reference sequence). The ends were cut back, 7 bases at V and 0 bases at J, with 7 bases in the middle. There are 13 residues in the CDR3. CDR3 DNA sequence: TGTGCCAGCAATCCGAGCTCTGGAAACACCATATATTTT. This translates into CASNPSSGNTIYF.

The rearrangement links TRBV5-1 to TRBJ1-1; TRBD1 matches 8 bases. Unmatched junction bases numbered 9, after V lost 4 bases and J lost 1 base. Germline CDR1 reads SGHRS; CDR2 reads YFSETQ. There are 16 residues in the CDR3. CDR3 coding DNA: TGCGCCAGCAGCACGGACAGGGACATGGGGAACACTGAAGCTTTCTTT. Its protein product is CASSTDRDMGNTEAFF.

The chain couples TRBV28 to TRBJ2-1; 11 bases match TRBD1. The trim removed 7 bases at V and 4 bases at J, leaving 3 bases unmatched. There are 14 residues in the CDR3. Germline CDR1 reads MDHEN; CDR2 reads SYDVKM. CDR3 nucleotides: TGTGCCAGCACCGGACAGGGGGCGTACAATGAGCAGTTCTTC. It specifies CASTGQGAYNEQFF.

The chain employs TRBV10-1 and TRBJ2-1; 14 bases line up with TRBD2. The CDR3 is made up of 18 amino acids. CDR1 WNHNN and CDR2 SYGVQD come from the germline V gene (reference sequence). Unmatched junction bases numbered 14, after V lost 11 bases and J lost 2 bases. CDR3 loop: CAGDFGLAGGPAYNEQFF. The CDR3 DNA follows: TGCGCCGGAGACTTTGGACTAGCGGGAGGTCCAGCCTACAATGAGCAGTTCTTC.

The chain couples TRBV4-3 to TRBJ2-1; 11 bases agree with TRBD2. The CDR3 extends over 15 amino acids. Trimming took 1 base from V and 10 from J; bases not matched to a gene: 6. In germline, CDR1 is LGHNA, CDR2 YSLEER. The chain's CDR3 is CASSQVAGGGREQFF. The CDR3 DNA is TGCGCCAGCAGCCAAGTAGCGGGGGGGGGCAGAGAGCAGTTCTTC.

The chain combines TRBV4-2 with TRBJ1-2, with unresolved D. V was shortened by 0 bases and J by 3 bases, with 8 bases between the two germline ends. Per the germline V gene, CDR1 is LGHNA and CDR2 is YNFKEQ. The CDR3 spans 14 residues. This CDR3 is CASSQDQLDYGYTF. As DNA, the CDR3 is TGTGCCAGCAGCCAAGACCAACTTGACTATGGCTACACCTTC.

The chain couples TRBV11-2 to TRBJ1-1; no firm D call. The length of the CDR3 is 16 residues. V gave up 0 bases and J gave up 1 base, with 12 bases separating them. Germline-derived CDR1 and CDR2 are SGHAT and FQNNGV. The CDR3 bases are TGTGCCAGCAGCTTAGATCGATGGCCCACGAACACTGAAGCTTTCTTT. Protein: CASSLDRWPTNTEAFF.

This chain links TRBV6-5 with TRBJ2-1; 9 bases line up with TRBD1. The CDR3 is 13 amino acids. Germline CDR1 reads MNHEY; CDR2 reads SVGAGI. Trimming at V came to 6 bases and at J to 8 bases, leaving 5 bases not matched to a gene. The CDR3 DNA reads TGTGCCAGCAGAGGGACAGGGCGAGATGAGCAGTTCTTC. Encoded protein: CASRGTGRDEQFF.

This clone was observed a handful of times. V is TRBV9 and J is TRBJ2-2; 7 positions agree with TRBD2. Germline values: CDR1 SGDLS, CDR2 YYNGEE. This CDR3 spans 14 amino acids. The V segment lost 7 bases and the J segment 5 bases; nucleotides outside the gene matches: 8. The CDR3 nucleotides are TGTGCCAGCCACGGCGGGAGCAATACCGGGGAGCTGTTTTTT. Encoded protein: CASHGGSNTGELFF.

The chain uses TRBV28 and TRBJ2-3; TRBD2 might be the D (7 bases). The ends were cut back, 3 bases at V and 1 base at J, with 23 bases in the middle. CDR1 is MDHEN and CDR2 is SYDVKM in the germline V gene. This CDR3 has 19 residues. CDR3 region: CASSLVAFRGAGRTDTQYF. In DNA, the CDR3 is TGTGCCAGCAGTTTGGTGGCTTTCCGGGGGGCGGGGCGCACAGATACGCAGTATTTT.

The chain has TRBV5-6 and TRBJ1-4; possible D gene TRBD1, 5 bases. Germline V gene sequence: CDR1 SGHDT, CDR2 YYEEEE. Trimming cost V 5 bases and J 5 bases, with 16 bases left between them. This CDR3 contains 15 residues. The DNA of the CDR3 is TGTGCCAGCAGAAATCAGGGTTTTGAAAATGAAAAACTGTTTTTT. This gives the protein CASRNQGFENEKLFF.

The J gene is TRBJ2-1, the V gene TRBV6-5; 7 nucleotides match TRBD1. This CDR3 has 15 amino acids. Trimming at V came to 6 bases and at J to 2 bases, leaving 7 bases not matched to a gene. The germline V gene encodes CDR1 MNHEY and CDR2 SVGAGI. The CDR3 loop is CASSYDRVAYNEQFF. In DNA form, the CDR3 reads TGTGCCAGCAGCTACGACAGGGTAGCCTACAATGAGCAGTTCTTC.

The chain is built from TRBV18 and TRBJ1-6, with 7 positions matching TRBD1. Per germline, CDR1 KGHSH and CDR2 LQKENI. The CDR3 sequence is 14 residues long. V shed 5 bases and J 7 bases; nucleotides not matched to a gene: 5. The CDR3 DNA is TGTGCCAGCTCATCACGGGACAGAAATTCACCCCTCCACTTT. It specifies CASSSRDRNSPLHF.

The V call is TRBV7-9, the J call TRBJ2-7; 9 nucleotides line up with TRBD1. Germline CDR1 and CDR2: SEHNR and FQNEAQ (reference sequence). J gave up 3 bases and V 5 bases, and 11 bases lay outside the gene matches. This CDR3 spans 16 amino acids. In nucleotides, the CDR3 is TGTGCCAGCAGCCTCCCCCGGACAGGGGTTGGCTACGAGCAGTACTTC. It codes for CASSLPRTGVGYEQYF.

The chain uses TRBV7-8 and TRBJ1-5; no reliable D call. Trimming took 1 base from V and 6 from J, leaving 16 bases between them. The CDR3 sequence is 16 residues long. In germline, CDR1 is SGHVS, CDR2 FQNEAQ. CDR3 loop: CASSLVSTRLSQPQHF. CDR3 DNA: TGTGCCAGCAGCTTAGTGTCGACTCGCTTGTCTCAGCCCCAGCATTTT.

This chain connects TRBV27 to TRBJ2-7; D not resolved. The length of the CDR3 is 15 residues. Germline CDR1 reads MNHEY; CDR2 reads SMNVEV (reference sequence). The V gene lost 1 base and the J gene lost 0 bases, with 10 bases spanning the gap. For the CDR3, the DNA is TGTGCCAGCAGTTTATGGGCGACAAACTCCTACGAGCAGTACTTC. Its protein is CASSLWATNSYEQYF.

Turning to this clone: Other nucleotide sequences from this sample produce the same CDR3. The chain is built from TRBV29-1 and TRBJ2-4; 9 bases match TRBD1. J was trimmed by 9 bases and V by 0 bases; bases with no gene match: 9. Germline values: CDR1 SQVTM, CDR2 ANQGSEA. CDR3 size: 15 residues. The CDR3 loop reads CSVEDGGQGFGIQYF. The CDR3 DNA reads TGCAGCGTTGAAGATGGGGGACAGGGTTTTGGCATTCAGTACTTC.